Below, 18 T cell receptor beta chains from the same sample are listed, as sequenced in a study of T cells in Graves' hyperthyroidism and ophthalmopathy. There were TCR beta CDR3 regions amplified from RNA transcripts. The HTBI set primed first-round TCR CDR3 RT-PCR. TCRdb redid the calling of the multiplex PCR reads with MiXCR, one entry per CDR3 protein. This sample has over 450,000 distinct CDR3 sequences, with approximately 15% found just once. Sequenced material: blood. These receptors were obtained from a woman between 18 and 29 years old with Graves' hyperthyroidism.

This clonotype was picked up a small number of times. The V call is TRBV5-1, the J call TRBJ2-3, with D possibly TRBD2 on 7 matching bases. The CDR3 runs 17 residues. The ends were cut back, 3 bases at V and 2 bases at J, with 19 bases in the middle. The germline V gene encodes CDR1 SGHRS and CDR2 YFSETQ. The CDR3: CASSWAGALANTDTQYF. CDR3 nucleotides: TGCGCCAGCAGCTGGGCGGGGGCCCTGGCGAACACAGATACGCAGTATTTT.

The chain carries TRBV20-1 and TRBJ2-3; D might be TRBD2 (5 bases). CDR1 and CDR2 (germline): DFQATT, SNEGSKA (reference sequence). The CDR3 has 15 amino acids. The V gene lost 0 bases and the J gene lost 1 base, with 11 bases spanning the gap. CDR3 loop: CSAREPALGTDTQYF. In nucleotides, the CDR3 is TGCAGTGCTAGAGAACCCGCACTAGGCACAGATACGCAGTATTTT.

This clonotype has a count of ten or more. The chain employs TRBV6-5 and TRBJ1-1; possible D gene TRBD1, 5 bases. Looked up from germline, CDR1 is MNHEY and CDR2 is SVGAGI. The CDR3 length is 14 residues. Trimming removed 4 bases at V and 4 bases at J, with 13 bases between. Here the CDR3 reads CASSSYRDPTEAFF. The CDR3 DNA reads TGTGCCAGCAGTTCCTACCGGGACCCCACTGAAGCTTTCTTT.

Many counts were recorded for this clonotype. The chain couples TRBV9 to TRBJ2-3; a possible D gene is TRBD2 (5 bases). The CDR3 consists of 14 residues. V was clipped by 4 bases and J by 6 bases, with 15 bases between them. In germline, CDR1 is SGDLS, CDR2 YYNGEE. The CDR3 is CASSFRQLGDTQYF. The CDR3 nucleotides read TGTGCCAGCAGCTTTCGCCAACTAGGGGATACGCAGTATTTT.

The CDR3 is CASSFRPGLAGFDEQFF. The CDR3 DNA reads TGTGCCAGCAGTTTTAGGCCGGGACTAGCGGGATTCGATGAGCAGTTCTTC. The gene calls are TRBV12-3 or TRBV12-4 and TRBJ2-1, with 13 bases matching TRBD2. This CDR3 comprises 17 residues. V dropped 3 bases and J dropped 8; count of bases not matched to a gene: 10.

This clonotype was seen ten or more times. The J gene is TRBJ1-5, the V gene TRBV12-3 or TRBV12-4; 8 bases align to TRBD1. Trimming at V came to 5 bases and at J to 5 bases, leaving 8 bases not matched to a gene. CDR3 length equals 15 residues. The CDR3 nucleotides read TGTGCCAGCAGTCTAAGGGCAGGGGGCGATCAGCCCCAGCATTTT. Translation gives CASSLRAGGDQPQHF.

Ten or more counts support this clonotype. The genes are TRBV5-1 and TRBJ1-5, with D hard to call. The CDR3 has 13 amino acids. The V gene lost 0 bases and the J gene lost 4 bases, with 5 bases spanning the gap. CDR1 and CDR2 from the germline V gene are SGHRS and YFSETQ. CDR3 protein: CASSLGWNQPQHF. The CDR3 DNA reads as TGCGCCAGCAGCTTGGGGTGGAATCAGCCCCAGCATTTT.

This clonotype turned up a few times. The chain combines TRBV19 with TRBJ2-1, with 7 bases aligning to TRBD2. V shed 7 bases and J 9 bases; nucleotides not matched to a gene: 12. CDR3 length equals 14 residues. Per the germline V gene, CDR1 is LNHDA and CDR2 is SQIVND (reference sequence). In nucleotides, the CDR3 is TGTGCCAGTATGTTGCGGGAGAGAATAGGTGAGCAGTTCTTC. Its protein is CASMLRERIGEQFF.

This clonotype was seen repeatedly, ten times or more. The chain is built from TRBV24-1 and TRBJ1-1; no clear D. This CDR3 spans 12 amino acids. The germline V gene encodes CDR1 KGHDR and CDR2 SFDVKD. V was trimmed by 4 bases and J by 7 bases, leaving 9 bases between them. The chain's CDR3 is CATSDRRSEAFF. CDR3 coding DNA: TGTGCCACCAGTGACCGACGGAGTGAAGCTTTCTTT.

This clonotype was seen repeatedly, ten times or more. This sequence joins TRBV18 and TRBJ1-1; D ambiguous. V gave up 3 bases and J gave up 3 bases, with 17 bases separating them. From germline, CDR1 is KGHSH and CDR2 LQKENI. This CDR3 comprises 16 residues. DNA of the CDR3: TGTGCCAGCTCACCGCCCCCCGTAGCCGCGGACACTGAAGCTTTCTTT. Residues: CASSPPPVAADTEAFF.

This clonotype turned up a few times. A much more abundant neighbour one base away suggests this may be a read error. V usage is TRBV12-3 or TRBV12-4 and J usage is TRBJ2-7, with 12 bases fitting TRBD2. The CDR3 runs 18 residues. CDR3 amino acids: CARSLRLGVSSGRDEQYF. Here the CDR3 DNA reads TGTGCCAGAAGTTTAAGACTTGGGGTGTCTAGCGGGAGGGACGAGCAGTACTTC.

The rearrangement links TRBV7-2 to TRBJ2-3; D call uncertain. Germline V gene data show CDR1 as SGHTA and CDR2 as FQGNSA. V lost 1 base, J lost 0 bases, and 8 bases lay in between. This CDR3 is 15 amino acids long. CDR3 in amino acids: CASSLVLSSTDTQYF. CDR3 coding DNA: TGTGCCAGCAGCTTAGTACTTTCTAGCACAGATACGCAGTATTTT.

This clonotype was detected ten times or more. V is TRBV7-7 and J is TRBJ2-2; unclear D gene. Germline assignment: CDR1 SSHAT and CDR2 FNYEAQ (reference sequence). This CDR3 is 15 amino acids long. Trimming took 4 bases from V and 4 from J, leaving 13 bases between them. The CDR3 sequence: CASSSGPRSTGELFF. In nucleotides, the CDR3 is TGTGCCAGCAGCTCCGGACCTAGGAGCACCGGGGAGCTGTTTTTT.

This clonotype has just a few counts. The chain employs TRBV20-1 and TRBJ2-2; 9 nucleotides align to TRBD2. The CDR3 runs 15 residues. Germline V gene data show CDR1 as DFQATT and CDR2 as SNEGSKA (reference sequence). Trimming at V came to 6 bases and at J to 2 bases, leaving 7 bases not matched to a gene. This CDR3 is CSASLAGINTGELFF. In DNA form, the CDR3 reads TGCAGTGCCTCTCTAGCGGGAATTAACACCGGGGAGCTGTTTTTT.

V usage is TRBV29-1 and J usage is TRBJ2-1; TRBD2 might be the D (6 bases). CDR1 is SQVTM and CDR2 is ANQGSEA in the germline V gene. CDR3 length equals 15 residues. Trimming left V 3 bases short and J 2 bases short, with 14 bases between. CDR3 sequence (DNA): TGCAGCGTTGACCTCCGGGGGAGGACCTACAATGAGCAGTTCTTC. Translation gives CSVDLRGRTYNEQFF.

This clonotype was found a few times. The V gene is TRBV6-5, the J gene TRBJ2-1, with 12 bases aligning to TRBD1. The CDR3 runs to 16 residues. Trimming took 2 bases from V and 5 from J; bases not matched to a gene: 4. Germline CDR1 MNHEY, CDR2 SVGAGI. The CDR3 region has the DNA TGTGCCAGCAGTTACGGGACAGGGGGCATCGACAATGAGCAGTTCTTC. Its translation: CASSYGTGGIDNEQFF.

About this clonotype itself: This could be a read error, since a much larger clone is one nucleotide away. This sequence joins TRBV28 and TRBJ2-7; 8 bases fit TRBD2. The ends lost 3 bases at V and 0 bases at J; junction bases unmatched: 7. The V gene's germline CDR1 is MDHEN and CDR2 SYDVKM. The CDR3 loop spans 16 amino acids. The CDR3, as DNA: TGTGCCAGCAGTTTTTCCCTAGCGGGTCTCTCCTACGAGCAGTACTTC. Protein product: CASSFSLAGLSYEQYF.

This clonotype was seen a single time. A clone one base away is much larger, so this may be a read error. J is TRBJ2-7 and V is TRBV11-2; D unclear. V shed 2 bases and J shed 5 bases, with 4 bases lying between them. Germline loops: CDR1 SGHAT, CDR2 FQNNGV. The CDR3 is made up of 11 amino acids. The CDR3 DNA reads as TGTGCCAGCAGCTTATCCCACGAGCAGTACTTC. Amino acids: CASSLSHEQYF.